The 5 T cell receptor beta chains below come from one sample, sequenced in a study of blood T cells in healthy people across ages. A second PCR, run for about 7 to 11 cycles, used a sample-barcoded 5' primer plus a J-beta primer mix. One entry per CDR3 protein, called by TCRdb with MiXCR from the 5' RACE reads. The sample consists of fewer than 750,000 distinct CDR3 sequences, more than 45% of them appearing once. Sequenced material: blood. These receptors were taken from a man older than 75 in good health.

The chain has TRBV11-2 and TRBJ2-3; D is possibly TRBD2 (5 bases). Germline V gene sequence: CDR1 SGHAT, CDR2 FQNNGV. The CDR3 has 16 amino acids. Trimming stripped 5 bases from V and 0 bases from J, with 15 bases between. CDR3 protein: CASSRLGLTSTDTQYF. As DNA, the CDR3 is TGTGCCAGCAGCCGACTCGGACTGACTAGCACAGATACGCAGTATTTT.

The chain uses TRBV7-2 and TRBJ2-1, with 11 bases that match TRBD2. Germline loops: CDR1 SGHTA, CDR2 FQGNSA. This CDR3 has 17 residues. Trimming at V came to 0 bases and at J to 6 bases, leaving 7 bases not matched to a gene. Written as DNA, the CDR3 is TGTGCCAGCAGCTTAGCGCCGACTAGCGGGGTGGGCAATGAGCAGTTCTTC. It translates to CASSLAPTSGVGNEQFF.

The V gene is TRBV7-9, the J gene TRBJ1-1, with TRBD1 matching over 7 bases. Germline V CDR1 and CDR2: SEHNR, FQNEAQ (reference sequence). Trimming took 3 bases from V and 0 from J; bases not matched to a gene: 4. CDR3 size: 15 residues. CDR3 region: CASSLWDRMNTEAFF. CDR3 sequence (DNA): TGTGCCAGCAGCTTGTGGGACAGAATGAACACTGAAGCTTTCTTT.

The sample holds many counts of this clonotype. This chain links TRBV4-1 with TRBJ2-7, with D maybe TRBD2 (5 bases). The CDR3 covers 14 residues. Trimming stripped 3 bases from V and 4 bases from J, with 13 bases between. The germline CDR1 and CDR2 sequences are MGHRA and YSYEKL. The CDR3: CASSQRVSGYEQYF. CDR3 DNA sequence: TGCGCCAGCAGCCAGCGAGTGAGCGGTTACGAGCAGTACTTC.

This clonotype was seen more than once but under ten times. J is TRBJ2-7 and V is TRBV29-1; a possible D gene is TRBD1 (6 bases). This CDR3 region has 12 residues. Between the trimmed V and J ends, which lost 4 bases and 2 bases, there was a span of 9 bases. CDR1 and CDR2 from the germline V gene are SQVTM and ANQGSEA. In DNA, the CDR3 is TGCAGCGTTGCGGACAGACCCTACGAGCAGTACTTC. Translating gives CSVADRPYEQYF.